This section outlines one T cell receptor (beta chain) sequence together with its context. The data derive from a study of control samples from healthy donors and cancer patients. Clones were sequenced by immunoSEQ multiplex PCR, and TCRdb holds only the in-frame ones, with some missing. This table has some 410,000 clones, 75% to 95% appearing once. Sequencing used PBMCs. The receptor's source is a man aged 40-49 years with head and neck cancer.

This CDR3 reads CASSSSTGVTEAFF. CDR3 coding DNA: TGTGCCAGCAGCTCTTCGACAGGGGTCACTGAAGCTTTCTTT. The chain employs TRBV7-2 and TRBJ1-1; 8 bases match TRBD1. This CDR3 region has 14 residues. The V and J ends lost 4 bases and 4 bases, in that order; junction bases with no gene match: 5. Germline-derived CDR1 and CDR2 are SGHTA and FQGNSA.